The 11 T cell receptor beta chains below were found in one sample sequenced in a study of identical twins. TCRdb reprocessed the 5' RACE reads via MiXCR and lists one record per CDR3 protein. The sample consists of fewer than 550,000 distinct CDR3 sequences, approximately 16% of them appearing once. These data also formed part of another study, on yellow fever vaccine responses in identical twins.

Sequenced material: CD4+ T cells sorted from blood. The receptor source for this set is a woman between 18 and 30 years old in good health.

The V and J genes are TRBV7-6 and TRBJ2-3; TRBD2 matches at 14 bases. CDR1 is SGHVS and CDR2 is FNYEAQ in the germline V gene. This CDR3 region has 19 residues. V was clipped by 5 bases and J by 0 bases; unmatched bases: 10. For the CDR3, the DNA is TGTGCCAGCAGCAAAATCCGGACTAGCGGGGGGACTAGCACAGATACGCAGTATTTT. This codes for CASSKIRTSGGTSTDTQYF.

V is TRBV9 and J is TRBJ1-1; perhaps TRBD1 as D (5 bases). The CDR3 loop spans 15 amino acids. Germline lookup yields CDR1 SGDLS and CDR2 YYNGEE. V dropped 5 bases and J dropped 2 bases, with 16 bases sitting between them. CDR3 region: CASSTGPHGNTEAFF. The CDR3 DNA is TGTGCCAGCAGTACGGGGCCTCACGGAAACACTGAAGCTTTCTTT.

The V and J genes are TRBV11-3 and TRBJ1-1, with a tentative D call TRBD1 (6 bases). This CDR3 region has 13 residues. V was pared by 8 bases and J by 5 bases, with 15 bases between. Germline lookup yields CDR1 SGHNT and CDR2 YENEEA. The CDR3 region has the DNA TGTGCCAGCTCCCAGAACAGGGATACTGAAGCTTTCTTT. Amino acids: CASSQNRDTEAFF.

This clonotype came up a few times. The chain combines TRBV7-3 with TRBJ2-7; unclear D gene. The CDR3 is 13 residues long. Trimming removed 2 bases at V and 4 bases at J, with 9 bases between. From germline, CDR1 is SGHTA and CDR2 FQGTGA. The CDR3 region is CASSLGSEYEQYF. The CDR3 coding sequence is TGTGCCAGCAGCTTAGGCAGCGAGTACGAGCAGTACTTC.

The chain combines TRBV6-1 with TRBJ2-2; D might be TRBD2 (6 bases). The CDR3 has 15 amino acids. V lost 6 bases to trimming and J lost 5 bases, with 16 bases between them. Per germline, CDR1 MNHNS and CDR2 SASEGT. The chain's CDR3 is CASSQTQAGTGELFF. In nucleotides, the CDR3 is TGTGCCAGCAGCCAAACCCAGGCGGGGACCGGGGAGCTGTTTTTT.

The rearrangement links TRBV6-1 to TRBJ2-1; 9 bases fit TRBD1. V was clipped by 4 bases and J by 6 bases; unmatched bases: 1. The CDR3 has 13 residues. Germline CDR1 MNHNS, CDR2 SASEGT. CDR3 region: CASSADRGNEQFF. The CDR3 region has the DNA TGTGCCAGCAGTGCGGACAGGGGCAATGAGCAGTTCTTC.

The chain links TRBV6-2 or TRBV6-3 to TRBJ2-7, with TRBD2 as a possible D gene (5 bases). The CDR3 loop spans 11 amino acids. V shed 8 bases and J shed 8 bases, with 13 bases lying between them. Germline CDR1 MNHEY, CDR2 SVGEGT. In DNA, the CDR3 is TGTGCCAGCGGTTTGGAGGAAAAGCAGTACGTC. Translated, it gives CASGLEEKQYV.

This chain joins TRBV12-3 or TRBV12-4 and TRBJ2-7; the match to TRBD2 covers 10 bases. This CDR3 has 16 residues. Germline trimming cut 4 bases from V and 4 bases from J; bases unmatched to any gene: 10. CDR3 loop: CASSSTPAGGPYEQYF. CDR3 coding DNA: TGTGCCAGCAGTTCCACGCCAGCGGGAGGGCCTTACGAGCAGTACTTC.

This sequence joins TRBV14 and TRBJ1-6; D gene ambiguous. Germline V gene lookup returns CDR1 SGHDN and CDR2 FVKESK. This CDR3 has 15 residues. Trimming removed 4 bases from V and 7 bases from J, with 14 bases in between. CDR3 in DNA: TGTGCCAGCAGCCCGCTCACAACGAGGAATTCACCCCTCCACTTT. This encodes CASSPLTTRNSPLHF.

This clonotype was seen more than once but under ten times. The J gene is TRBJ1-6, the V gene TRBV29-1; tentative D call: TRBD1 (6 bases). The CDR3 extends over 13 amino acids. V shed 7 bases and J shed 5 bases, with 12 bases lying between them. In germline, CDR1 is SQVTM, CDR2 ANQGSEA. The CDR3 DNA sequence: TGCAGCGCCGGAGGGGGGGATAATTCACCCCTCCACTTT. This translates into CSAGGGDNSPLHF.

This clonotype was observed a few times. This sequence joins TRBV4-1 and TRBJ1-1, with D unclear. Germline CDR1 and CDR2: MGHRA and YSYEKL. This CDR3 is 14 amino acids long. The germline V and J ends were trimmed by 2 bases and 0 bases, with 7 bases remaining between them. Written as DNA, the CDR3 is TGCGCCAGCAGCCAATTTACCATGAACACTGAAGCTTTCTTT. As protein: CASSQFTMNTEAFF.